This T cell receptor beta chain comes out of a study of CD8+ T cells in alopecia areata. Treatment meaning: oral pan-JAK inhibitor, 5-10 mg twice daily. CDR3 length equals 14 residues. V was clipped by 2 bases and J by 3 bases, with 10 bases between them. Germline CDR1 is LNHDA and CDR2 is SQIVND (reference sequence). RNA extraction was followed by reverse transcription into cDNA, which acted as the sequencing template. The protocol was immunoSEQ multiplex PCR, while the TCRdb copy is restricted to in-frame clones and leaves out a portion. The top ten clones hold approximately 1.4% of a sample with 200,000 to 250,000 clones, about three fifths of them seen once. This clone was found a few times. What it binds is unknown. Regarding the study as a whole: Only one nonresponder was present, which leaves the link between baseline CD8+ expansion and response uncertain. Clonality in lesional scalp, especially alopecia totalis/universalis, exceeded that of normal scalp. Clonality in the scalp and expanded CD8+ clones ranked among the top 100 were significantly decreased by tofacitinib.

The sequence came from a human donor with alopecia areata. This chain uses TRBV19 with TRBJ1-1, with D uncertain. The sequencing here drew on CD4+ T cells sorted from blood, taken at week 4, from a patient treated with tofacitinib. The DNA of the CDR3 is TGTGCCAGTAGTATAATACCTGGGGACACTGAAGCTTTCTTT. Translating gives CASSIIPGDTEAFF.